A single sample is the source of the 18 T cell receptor beta chains below, sequenced in a study of shared clonotypes between healthy human individuals. Clones were read by immunoSEQ multiplex PCR, and TCRdb kept only the in-frame ones, dropping some. The sample records approximately 1.5 million clones, 97% to 99% being singletons. The source material was naive CD4+ T cells sorted from blood. The subset denotes: CD45RA+ positively selected. These receptors came from a man aged 25 to 45 in good health.

J is TRBJ2-7 and V is TRBV27; 11 positions agree with TRBD2. Germline V gene data show CDR1 as MNHEY and CDR2 as SMNVEV (reference sequence). J was trimmed by 2 bases and V by 3 bases; bases with no gene match: 9. This CDR3 is built from 17 residues. CDR3 region: CASSFRSSSGRAYEQYF. The DNA of the CDR3 is TGTGCCAGCAGTTTTCGGTCGAGTAGCGGGAGGGCCTACGAGCAGTACTTC.

The chain has TRBV6-1 and TRBJ2-7; D uncertain. V lost 4 bases to trimming and J lost 3 bases, with 13 bases between them. In germline, CDR1 is MNHNS, CDR2 SASEGT. This CDR3 contains 14 residues. CDR3 sequence: CASSVRPSNYEQYF. The CDR3 nucleotides read TGTGCCAGCAGTGTCCGTCCCAGTAACTACGAGCAGTACTTC.

This rearrangement joins TRBV5-6 to TRBJ2-7; 15 positions agree with TRBD2. CDR1 and CDR2 from the germline V gene are SGHDT and YYEEEE. V was pared by 0 bases and J by 5 bases, with 12 bases of the junction left unmatched. This CDR3 region has 19 residues. Written as DNA, the CDR3 is TGTGCCAGCAGCTTGGCGGGACTAGCGGGAGGTAAAGATGAGAACGAGCAGTACTTC. Amino acid sequence: CASSLAGLAGGKDENEQYF.

For this clone: Other DNA sequences from this sample encode an identical CDR3 as well. The chain uses TRBV5-1 and TRBJ2-1, with 9 bases that match TRBD1. This CDR3 is 14 amino acids long. Trimming cost V 4 bases and J 4 bases; bases outside gene matches: 3. Germline values: CDR1 SGHRS, CDR2 YFSETQ. The CDR3 nucleotides are TGCGCCAGCAGCGGACAGGGGACATACAATGAGCAGTTCTTC. Translation: CASSGQGTYNEQFF.

The chain is built from TRBV19 and TRBJ2-1, with 9 bases matching TRBD2. Trimming cost V 7 bases and J 8 bases; bases outside gene matches: 9. Germline lookup yields CDR1 LNHDA and CDR2 SQIVND (reference sequence). CDR3 length: 14 amino acids. This CDR3 is CASNPGLAYHEQFF. DNA of the CDR3: TGTGCCAGTAATCCGGGACTAGCATACCATGAGCAGTTCTTC.

The genes are TRBV2 and TRBJ1-1; D is undetermined. Between the trimmed V and J ends, which lost 7 bases and 8 bases, there was a span of 11 bases. Germline loops: CDR1 SNHLY, CDR2 FYNNEI. CDR3 length: 11 residues. The CDR3 DNA reads TGTGCCAGCATGCCCAGGCAGGAAGCTTTCTTT. Encoded protein: CASMPRQEAFF.

This chain uses TRBV11-2 with TRBJ2-3; tentatively, D is TRBD2 (5 bases). Trimming took 1 base from V and 5 from J, leaving 19 bases between them. The CDR3 is made up of 17 amino acids. The germline V gene has CDR1 SGHAT and CDR2 FQNNGV. In DNA form, the CDR3 reads TGTGCCAGCAGCTTAGGAAAAGTGGCGGCGGGCGGAGATACGCAGTATTTT. Translating gives CASSLGKVAAGGDTQYF.

The rearrangement joins TRBV7-9 to TRBJ2-7, with no clear D. This CDR3 is built from 13 residues. Germline values: CDR1 SEHNR, CDR2 FQNEAQ (reference sequence). Trimming removed 3 bases at V and 6 bases at J, with 12 bases between. The CDR3 coding sequence is TGTGCCAGCAGCTTCGGCATGGGTTCCGAGCAGTACTTC. Translating gives CASSFGMGSEQYF.

The chain combines TRBV27 with TRBJ2-1, with 9 bases aligning to TRBD2. The CDR3 spans 16 residues. The V and J ends lost 6 bases and 3 bases, in that order; junction bases with no gene match: 9. Germline V lookup: CDR1 MNHEY, CDR2 SMNVEV (reference sequence). CDR3 in amino acids: CASSRYGTSSYNEQFF. The CDR3 region has the DNA TGTGCCAGCAGCCGATACGGGACTAGCAGCTACAATGAGCAGTTCTTC.

This clone was seen once. The CDR3 DNA reads as TGTGCCAGCAGTTCTGGCGGGCCCTCCTACAATGAGCAGTTCTTC. Translation: CASSSGGPSYNEQFF. This sequence joins TRBV25-1 and TRBJ2-1; the D gene is possibly TRBD2 (5 bases). The V gene's germline CDR1 is MGHDK and CDR2 SYGVNS. CDR3 length: 15 residues. The ends were cut back, 5 bases at V and 0 bases at J, with 11 bases in the middle.

The rearrangement joins TRBV7-2 to TRBJ1-4; maybe TRBD1 (6 bases). Per germline, CDR1 SGHTA and CDR2 FQGNSA. The CDR3 is 13 amino acids. The V end lost 5 bases, the J end lost 5 bases, and 9 bases lay between the germline ends. This chain's CDR3 is CASSRQGNEKLFF. DNA for the CDR3: TGTGCCAGCAGCCGGCAGGGGAATGAAAAACTGTTTTTT.

The chain joins TRBV5-1 to TRBJ2-7, with 10 bases fitting TRBD2. CDR1 is SGHRS, CDR2 YFSETQ, per germline. J gave up 6 bases and V 3 bases, and 18 bases lay outside the gene matches. This CDR3 is 18 amino acids long. The CDR3 loop reads CASSSYGGALAGAFEQYF. CDR3 coding DNA: TGCGCCAGCAGCTCTTACGGGGGGGCGCTAGCGGGAGCTTTCGAGCAGTACTTC.

This clone was seen just once. The chain links TRBV4-1 to TRBJ2-7; D might be TRBD1 (6 bases). The V and J ends lost 0 bases and 3 bases respectively, with 9 bases between them. Germline V CDR1 and CDR2: MGHRA, YSYEKL. The CDR3 sequence is 14 residues long. Here the CDR3 DNA reads TGCGCCAGCAGCCAAGATTGGGGGCTCTACGAGCAGTACTTC. Its protein product is CASSQDWGLYEQYF.

The genes are TRBV7-9 and TRBJ1-1, with 8 bases fitting TRBD1. This CDR3 has 15 amino acids. With 5 bases clipped from V and 0 bases from J, the junction kept 5 bases outside the gene matches. The germline CDR1 and CDR2 sequences are SEHNR and FQNEAQ (reference sequence). The CDR3 is CASSHRQGLNTEAFF. Here the CDR3 DNA reads TGTGCCAGCAGCCACCGACAGGGGCTGAACACTGAAGCTTTCTTT.

The V gene is TRBV6-1, the J gene TRBJ2-5; TRBD2 aligns across 12 bases. CDR1 is MNHNS, CDR2 SASEGT, per germline. The CDR3 length is 20 residues. The V and J ends lost 3 bases and 5 bases, in that order; junction bases with no gene match: 19. The CDR3 protein is CASSDPLGGPSGRVGETQYF. As DNA, the CDR3 is TGTGCCAGCAGTGATCCCTTAGGGGGGCCTAGCGGGAGGGTTGGGGAGACCCAGTACTTC.

This chain connects TRBV18 to TRBJ2-5; 8 bases are shared with TRBD1. V lost 1 base to trimming and J lost 5 bases; unmatched junction nucleotides: 9. Germline V gives CDR1 KGHSH, CDR2 LQKENI. This CDR3 has 16 residues. CDR3 in DNA: TGTGCCAGCTCACCACAAAGGCAGGGGGCTGGGGAGACCCAGTACTTC. This sequence encodes CASSPQRQGAGETQYF.

This clone was found once. At the DNA level, this CDR3 is encoded by other sequences in the same sample as well. This chain joins TRBV5-1 and TRBJ1-4; a possible D gene is TRBD1 (6 bases). Trimming cost V 0 bases and J 3 bases, with 9 bases left between them. This CDR3 is 15 amino acids long. Germline CDR1 reads SGHRS; CDR2 reads YFSETQ. CDR3 loop: CASSLAGAANEKLFF. The CDR3 nucleotides are TGCGCCAGCAGCTTGGCAGGGGCGGCTAATGAAAAACTGTTTTTT.

This clone showed up just once. The CDR3 is CASSFFRNSVIRYEQYF. In DNA form, the CDR3 reads TGTGCCAGCAGTTTTTTCAGAAATAGTGTAATTCGCTACGAGCAGTACTTC. The rearrangement links TRBV28 to TRBJ2-7; D remains unclear. This CDR3 spans 17 amino acids. Germline V lookup: CDR1 MDHEN, CDR2 SYDVKM. Trimming took off 3 bases at V and 3 bases at J, with 21 bases between the two ends.